A selection of T cell receptor beta chains follows, all from one sample in a study of blood T cell repertoires in COVID-19. Using immunoSEQ multiplex PCR, the repertoire was profiled, and TCRdb retains in-frame clones only, with some absent. The table records roughly 30,000 clones, 88% of them present only once. The sequencing sample was made of peripheral blood. These receptors all come from a human donor in a cohort sampled during active COVID-19. CDR3s include the opening cysteine and the closing phenylalanine or tryptophan. A D gene is named only where the DNA matches it firmly. Not every row has a clone size; where given, it reads once, few, many or a size class.

CDR3aa	CDR3nt	v_gene	j_gene	len	d_gene	abundance
CASSLGTGNTEAFF	TGTGCCAGTAGTCTTGGGACAGGGAACACTGAAGCTTTCTTT	TRBV19	TRBJ1-1	14	TRBD1	NA
CASSTGAGNTIYF	TGTGCCAGCAGCACAGGGGCTGGAAACACCATATATTTT	TRBV11-3	TRBJ1-3	13	TRBD1	NA
CASSQGASGTGHYEQYF	TGCGCCAGCAGCCAAGGTGCGTCCGGGACAGGACACTACGAGCAGTACTTC	TRBV4-1	TRBJ2-7	17	TRBD1	NA
CASSMIAGNTEAFF	TGTGCCAGTAGTATGATTGCCGGGAACACTGAAGCTTTCTTT	TRBV19	TRBJ1-1	14	NA	NA
CASRFGGKETQYF	TGTGCCAGCAGATTCGGGGGAAAAGAGACCCAGTACTTC	TRBV3-1/TRBV3-2	TRBJ2-5	13	NA	NA
CASGTESTDTQYF	TGTGCCAGTGGGACAGAGAGCACAGATACGCAGTATTTT	TRBV7-9	TRBJ2-3	13	TRBD1	NA
CASADRVTEAFF	TGTGCCAGCGCAGACAGGGTCACTGAAGCTTTCTTT	TRBV6-6	TRBJ1-1	12	TRBD1	NA
CASSVATSGDKYNEQFF	TGTGCCAGCAGCGTAGCTACTAGCGGGGACAAATACAATGAGCAGTTCTTC	TRBV9	TRBJ2-1	17	TRBD2	NA
CASSQDSGGPFETQYF	TGTGCCAGCAGCCAAGATTCGGGGGGGCCCTTCGAGACCCAGTACTTC	TRBV3-1/TRBV3-2	TRBJ2-5	16	TRBD2	once
CASSPPGVSSGNTIYF	TGTGCCAGCAGCCCACCCGGGGTGAGCTCTGGAAACACCATATATTTT	TRBV13	TRBJ1-3	16	NA	NA
CASSQMGQGDQPQHF	TGTGCCAGCAGCCAGATGGGACAGGGGGATCAGCCCCAGCATTTT	TRBV3-1/TRBV3-2	TRBJ1-5	15	TRBD1	NA
CASGLVRSGDRADTIYF	TGTGCTAGTGGTTTGGTACGATCTGGGGACAGGGCGGACACCATATATTTT	TRBV12-5	TRBJ1-3	17	TRBD1	NA